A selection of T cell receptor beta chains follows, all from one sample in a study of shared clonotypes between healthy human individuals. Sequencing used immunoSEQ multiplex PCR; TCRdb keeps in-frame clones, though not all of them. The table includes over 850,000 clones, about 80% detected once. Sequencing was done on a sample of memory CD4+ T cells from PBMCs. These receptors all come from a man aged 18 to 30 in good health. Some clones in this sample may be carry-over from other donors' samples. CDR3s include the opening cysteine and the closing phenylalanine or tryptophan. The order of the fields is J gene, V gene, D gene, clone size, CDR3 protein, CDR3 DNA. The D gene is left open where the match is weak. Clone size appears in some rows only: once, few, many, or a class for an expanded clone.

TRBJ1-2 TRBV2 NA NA CASSEQGSNYGYTF TGTGCCAGCAGTGAGCAGGGCTCTAACTATGGCTACACCTTC
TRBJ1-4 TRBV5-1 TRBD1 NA CASGDTGVDEKLFF TGCGCCAGCGGGGATACAGGGGTAGATGAAAAACTGTTTTTT
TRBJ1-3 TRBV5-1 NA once CASSSGRGSSGNTIYF TGCGCCAGCAGCTCGGGTCGGGGGAGCTCTGGAAACACCATATATTTT
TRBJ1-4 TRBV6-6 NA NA CASSYPTTPKLFF TGTGCCAGCAGTTACCCAACGACCCCTAAACTGTTTTTT
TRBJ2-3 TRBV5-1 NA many CASSSKPINGHTDTQYF TGCGCCAGCAGCTCCAAACCTATTAACGGACACACAGATACGCAGTATTTT
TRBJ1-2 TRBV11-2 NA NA CASSLAANYGYTF TGTGCCAGCAGCTTAGCAGCTAACTATGGCTACACCTTC
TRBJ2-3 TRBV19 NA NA CASTVGSTDTQYF TGTGCCAGTACCGTCGGGAGCACAGATACGCAGTATTTT
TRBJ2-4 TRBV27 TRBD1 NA CASSSRDRGRAKNIQYF TGTGCCAGCAGTTCCCGGGACAGGGGGAGGGCCAAAAACATTCAGTACTTC
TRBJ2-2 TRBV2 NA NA CASSVQNTGELFF TGTGCCAGCAGTGTACAGAACACCGGGGAGCTGTTTTTT
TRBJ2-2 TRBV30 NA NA CAWSGRVAGELFF TGTGCCTGGAGTGGTAGGGTTGCCGGGGAGCTGTTTTTT
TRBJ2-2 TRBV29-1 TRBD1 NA CSAGTGNTGELFF TGCAGCGCCGGGACAGGGAACACCGGGGAGCTGTTTTTT
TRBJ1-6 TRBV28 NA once CASGTGEHNSPLHF TGTGCCAGCGGTACGGGGGAGCATAATTCACCCCTCCACTTT
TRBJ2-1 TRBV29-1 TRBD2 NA CSAPSGRGDYNEQFF TGCAGCGCGCCGAGCGGGCGGGGGGACTACAATGAGCAGTTCTTC
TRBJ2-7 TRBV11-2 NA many CASSLDFAGAAEQYF TGTGCCAGCAGCTTAGATTTTGCGGGGGCAGCCGAGCAGTACTTC
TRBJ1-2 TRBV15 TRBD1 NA CATSRGGGSSNYGYTF TGTGCCACCAGCAGAGGAGGGGGCTCGTCTAACTATGGCTACACCTTC
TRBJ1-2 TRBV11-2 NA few CASSSRGDYGYTF TGTGCCAGCAGCTCGAGGGGGGACTATGGCTACACCTTC
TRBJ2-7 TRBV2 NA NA CASTTDAISYEQYF TGTGCCAGCACCACGGACGCGATCTCCTACGAGCAGTACTTC
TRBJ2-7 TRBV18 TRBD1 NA CASSRGTEPYEQYF TGTGCCAGCTCACGAGGGACAGAACCCTACGAGCAGTACTTC
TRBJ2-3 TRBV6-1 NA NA CASSEAGWGNTQYF TGTGCCAGCAGTGAAGCGGGGTGGGGGAATACGCAGTATTTT
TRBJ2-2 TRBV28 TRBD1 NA CASSPGQGNGELFF TGTGCCAGCAGTCCGGGACAGGGGAACGGGGAGCTGTTTTTT
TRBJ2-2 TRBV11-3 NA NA CASSPRGTGELFF TGTGCCAGCAGCCCTCGGGGCACCGGGGAGCTGTTTTTT
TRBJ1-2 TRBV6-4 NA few CASSDSNPGLNGYTF TGTGCCAGCAGTGACTCGAACCCAGGTTTAAATGGCTACACCTTC
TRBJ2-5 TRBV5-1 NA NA CASSLVGAGETQYF TGCGCCAGCAGCTTGGTAGGGGCAGGAGAGACCCAGTACTTC
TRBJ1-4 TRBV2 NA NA CASRRDLGEKLFF TGTGCCAGCAGGAGAGACCTGGGCGAAAAACTGTTTTTT
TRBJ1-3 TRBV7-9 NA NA CASSLQGGNGNTIYF TGTGCCAGCAGCTTACAGGGTGGAAATGGAAACACCATATATTTT
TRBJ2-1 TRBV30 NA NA CAWRSWGTVDEQFF TGTGCCTGGAGGAGTTGGGGGACGGTGGATGAGCAGTTCTTC
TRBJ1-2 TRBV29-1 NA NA CSVERGRTYYGYTF TGCAGCGTTGAACGGGGCAGGACCTACTATGGCTACACCTTC
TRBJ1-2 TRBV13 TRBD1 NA CASSFGTGYGYTF TGTGCCAGCAGCTTCGGGACAGGGTATGGCTACACCTTC
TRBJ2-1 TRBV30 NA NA CAWRSGSSYNEQFF TGTGCCTGGAGGTCCGGGAGCTCCTACAATGAGCAGTTCTTC
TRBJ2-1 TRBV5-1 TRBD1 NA CASSTGQGEYNEQFF TGCGCCAGCAGCACCGGACAGGGAGAATACAATGAGCAGTTCTTC
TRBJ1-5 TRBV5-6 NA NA CASSLGGDQPQHF TGTGCCAGCAGCTTGGGCGGAGACCAGCCCCAGCATTTT
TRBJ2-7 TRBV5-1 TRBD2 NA CASSLELAGDEQYF TGCGCCAGCAGCTTGGAACTAGCGGGCGACGAGCAGTACTTC
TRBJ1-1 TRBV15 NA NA CATSRVQGTEAFF TGCGCCACCAGCAGAGTACAGGGAACTGAAGCTTTCTTT
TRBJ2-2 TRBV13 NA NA CASRPGSRPTGELFF TGTGCCAGCAGACCCGGGTCCCGGCCCACCGGGGAGCTGTTTTTT
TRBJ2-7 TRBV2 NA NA CASTSGVSYEQYF TGTGCCAGCACTTCAGGGGTTTCCTACGAGCAGTACTTC
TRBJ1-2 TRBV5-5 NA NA CASSLAAGADGYTF TGTGCCAGCAGCTTGGCGGCAGGGGCGGATGGCTACACCTTC
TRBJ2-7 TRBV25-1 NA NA CASLGYYSYEQYF TGTGCCAGCCTTGGCTACTACTCCTACGAGCAGTACTTC
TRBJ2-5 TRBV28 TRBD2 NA CASSSLAGGQETQYF TGTGCCAGCAGTTCCTTAGCGGGAGGGCAAGAGACCCAGTACTTC
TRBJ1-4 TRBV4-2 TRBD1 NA CASSQENTGGEKLFF TGTGCCAGCAGCCAAGAAAATACAGGGGGGGAAAAACTGTTTTTT
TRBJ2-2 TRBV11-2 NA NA CASSWTAGTTGELFF TGTGCCAGCAGCTGGACGGCAGGGACCACCGGGGAGCTGTTTTTT
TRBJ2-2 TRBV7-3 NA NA CASSSVANTGELFF TGTGCCAGCAGCTCCGTTGCGAACACCGGGGAGCTGTTTTTT
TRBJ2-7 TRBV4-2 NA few CASSQDHGSLDEQYF TGTGCCAGCAGCCAAGATCACGGGTCGTTGGACGAGCAGTACTTC
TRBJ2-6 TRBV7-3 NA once CASSSQSSGANVLTF TGTGCCAGCAGCTCACAGAGCTCTGGGGCCAACGTCCTGACTTTC
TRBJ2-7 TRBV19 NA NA CASSSGLYEQYF TGTGCCAGTAGTTCGGGGCTGTACGAGCAGTACTTC
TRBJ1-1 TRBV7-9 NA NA CASSLGGHTEAFF TGTGCCAGCAGCTTAGGAGGGCACACTGAAGCTTTCTTT
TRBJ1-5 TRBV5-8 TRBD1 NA CASSSGTGKNQPQHF TGTGCCAGCAGCTCTGGGACAGGGAAGAATCAGCCCCAGCATTTT